The sequence of this T cell receptor beta chain was determined in a study of yellow fever vaccine responses in identical twins. Per germline, CDR1 MNHNS and CDR2 SASEGT. The CDR3 length is 14 residues. The ends were cut back, 7 bases at V and 0 bases at J, with 12 bases in the middle. Whole-study results and caveats: Reports say the vaccine T cell response in twins looked partly convergent and partly personalized.

Concerning this clonotype itself: No antigen is known for it.

A single record per CDR3 protein comes from TCRdb applying MiXCR to the RT-PCR reads. The table includes around 900 distinct CDR3 sequences, approximately 80% detected once. This specimen consisted of T cells from blood (PBMCs), unsorted or a sorted subset (not recorded which), obtained before or after yellow fever vaccination (not recorded which). The chain carries TRBV6-1 and TRBJ1-1; possibly TRBD1 for D (5 bases). This sequence originates from a woman between 18 and 29 years old who received the yellow fever vaccine. The CDR3 reads CASNTGRLNTEAFF. The CDR3 bases are TGTGCCAGCAATACAGGACGGCTGAACACTGAAGCTTTCTTT.